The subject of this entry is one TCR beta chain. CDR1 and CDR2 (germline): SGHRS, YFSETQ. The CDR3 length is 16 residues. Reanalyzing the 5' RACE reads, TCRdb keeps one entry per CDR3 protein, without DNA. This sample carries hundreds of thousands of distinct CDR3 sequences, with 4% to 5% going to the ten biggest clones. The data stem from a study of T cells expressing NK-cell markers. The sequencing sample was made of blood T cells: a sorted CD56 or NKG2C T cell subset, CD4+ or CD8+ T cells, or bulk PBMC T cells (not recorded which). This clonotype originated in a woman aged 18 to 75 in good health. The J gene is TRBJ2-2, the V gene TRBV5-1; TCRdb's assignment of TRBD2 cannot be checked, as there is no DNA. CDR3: CASSPGSSSPTGELFF.